This entry describes one TCR beta chain. Its antigen remains unidentified. This entry is derived from a study of vaccination and CD4 T cells after COVID-19. Treatment denoted: roughly 11-day PBMC culture with coronavirus spike peptide pools or control peptides (ViraFEST assay). Oncomine TCR Beta short-read sequencing was applied to DNA from cultured CD4+ T cells. Each CDR3 protein is one row after TCRdb ran MiXCR on the PCR reads. The data hold some 11,000 distinct CDR3 sequences, with around 40% observed a single time. CDR1 is DFQATT and CDR2 is SNEGSKA in the germline V gene (reference sequence). The J segment lost 4 bases and the V segment lost 5 bases, leaving 7 bases of the junction unmatched. This CDR3 is built from 15 residues.

V is TRBV20-1 and J is TRBJ2-3; TRBD2 matches 12 bases. The sequencing input was CD4+ T cells from blood, cultured in vitro. The clonotype was recovered from a human donor who had recovered from COVID-19. Written as DNA, the CDR3 is TGCAGTGCTCGACTTGGACTAGCGGGGTCAGATACGCAGTATTTT. Translated, it gives CSARLGLAGSDTQYF.